A selection of T cell receptor beta chains follows, all from one sample in a study of shared clonotypes between healthy human individuals. Repertoires were generated with immunoSEQ multiplex PCR, while TCRdb's copy carries only in-frame clones and drops some. The repertoire holds some 2,400,000 clones, approximately 94% seen once, with 0.1% to 0.15% in the top ten. The sequenced sample consisted of naive CD4+ T cells sorted from blood. The origin of the receptors is a man in his late teens or twenties in good health. Both conserved end residues are part of each CDR3. Each record gives: J gene, D gene, V gene, clone size, CDR3 DNA, CDR3 protein. A D gene is named only where the DNA matches it firmly. Only part of the rows carry a size: once, few, many, or a class if the clone is expanded.

>TRBJ2-3|-|TRBV7-2|-
TGTGCCAGCAGCTTACTTGCTCAGTCGACAGATACGCAGTATTTT
CASSLLAQSTDTQYF
>TRBJ1-5|-|TRBV11-2|-
TGTGCCAGCAGCTTAGAAGCAGGGGGCAATCAGCCCCAGCATTTT
CASSLEAGGNQPQHF
>TRBJ1-2|-|TRBV6-5|-
TGTGCCAGCAGTCGAAAGGGGGGGCGAGATGGCTACACCTTC
CASSRKGGRDGYTF
>TRBJ2-7|TRBD2|TRBV2|-
TGTGCCAGCAGCCCCATTAGCGGGAGGTCCGAGCAGTACTTC
CASSPISGRSEQYF
>TRBJ2-2|-|TRBV10-3|-
TGTGCCATCAGTGCTGGGGACGGGGAGCTGTTTTTT
CAISAGDGELFF
>TRBJ1-5|-|TRBV30|-
TGTGCCTGGAGTTGGCAGGGGAGCAATCAGCCCCAGCATTTT
CAWSWQGSNQPQHF
>TRBJ2-5|-|TRBV7-8|-
TGTGCCAGCAGCTTAAGGGCGGAGACCCAGTACTTC
CASSLRAETQYF
>TRBJ2-5|-|TRBV9|-
TGTGCCAGCAGCGCCGGAGGGAGCGCGGGGTCGGAGACCCAGTACTTC
CASSAGGSAGSETQYF
>TRBJ2-1|-|TRBV13|-
TGTGCCAGCAGCTTCGCCCAGGGAAATGAGCAGTTCTTC
CASSFAQGNEQFF
>TRBJ1-1|-|TRBV7-9|-
TGTGCCAGCAGCGACTCGTACACTGAAGCTTTCTTT
CASSDSYTEAFF
>TRBJ2-5|-|TRBV5-1|-
TGCGCCAGCAGCGATCAGGGTTTGGAGACCCAGTACTTC
CASSDQGLETQYF
>TRBJ2-2|-|TRBV10-3|-
TGTGCCATCAACCCGGACACCGGGGAGCTGTTTTTT
CAINPDTGELFF
>TRBJ2-5|TRBD1|TRBV30|-
TGTGCCTGGAGTGCCTTTACAGGGGGCTGGATTGAGACCCAGTACTTC
CAWSAFTGGWIETQYF
>TRBJ1-6|-|TRBV5-6|-
TGTGCCAGCAGCTTGGTGGGTGTAAATTCACCCCTCCACTTT
CASSLVGVNSPLHF
>TRBJ2-7|-|TRBV4-3|-
TGCGCCAGCAGCCAAGTTTGGGGCGGGGCGGCCTACGAGCAGTACTTC
CASSQVWGGAAYEQYF
>TRBJ2-7|TRBD1|TRBV5-5|-
TGTGCCAGCAGCTTGGGGACAGGGGCGGTCTCCTACGAGCAGTACTTC
CASSLGTGAVSYEQYF
>TRBJ2-1|-|TRBV5-1|-
TGCGCCAGCAGCTTGACCGGGGACACCGGGGCGGGGTTCTTC
CASSLTGDTGAGFF
>TRBJ1-6|TRBD1|TRBV7-9|-
TGTGCCAGCAGTCCGACCAAGACAGGGGGGAATTCACCCCTCCACTTT
CASSPTKTGGNSPLHF
>TRBJ2-7|-|TRBV7-2|-
TGTGCCAGCAGCTTCTCGACTAACTCCTACGAGCAGTACTTC
CASSFSTNSYEQYF
>TRBJ1-6|-|TRBV10-2|few
TGCGCCAGCAGTGAGGGGGGCGCTTCTTCACCCCTCCACTTT
CASSEGGASSPLHF
>TRBJ2-7|TRBD2|TRBV11-2|-
TGTGCCAGCAGCCTTAACGGGAGGGCCCAGTTCGAGCAGTACTTC
CASSLNGRAQFEQYF
>TRBJ2-2|TRBD2|TRBV5-1|-
TGCGCCACCTCTAGCGGACCGAACACCGGGGAGCTGTTTTTT
CATSSGPNTGELFF
>TRBJ2-7|-|TRBV30|-
TGTGCCTGGAGTGTCCCGGGACACCTTCTATACGAGCAGTACTTC
CAWSVPGHLLYEQYF
>TRBJ2-1|-|TRBV5-4|-
TGTGCCAGCAGCCTTGCGAGCGGGTACAATGAGCAGTTCTTC
CASSLASGYNEQFF
>TRBJ2-3|TRBD2|TRBV18|-
TGTGCCAGCTCACCGGGGCTAGCGGGGGGTTCCCCAGATACGCAGTATTTT
CASSPGLAGGSPDTQYF
>TRBJ2-2|TRBD1|TRBV30|-
TGTGCCTTGTCCGGGACAGGTTTCCCGAAGGGCACCGGGGAGCTGTTTTTT
CALSGTGFPKGTGELFF
>TRBJ1-2|TRBD1|TRBV30|-
TGTGCCTGGAGCAAGGGACAGGGCGTCGGCTACACCTTC
CAWSKGQGVGYTF
>TRBJ1-4|TRBD1|TRBV5-1|-
TGCGCCAGCAGCTTACCCTCGGGACAGATAAATGAAAAACTGTTTTTT
CASSLPSGQINEKLFF
>TRBJ2-7|-|TRBV7-2|-
TGTGCCAGCAGCTTAGGGGAGTTCCCTGCCTACGAGCAGTACTTC
CASSLGEFPAYEQYF
>TRBJ1-1|TRBD1|TRBV7-9|-
TGTGCCAGCAGCTTAACAGGGGAGGGCACTGAAGCTTTCTTT
CASSLTGEGTEAFF
>TRBJ2-2|-|TRBV9|-
TGTGCCAGCAGCGTAGCTATAGGGGACGGGGAGCTGTTTTTT
CASSVAIGDGELFF
>TRBJ2-3|-|TRBV10-2|-
TGCGCCAGCAGTGAATTAACGGGGAGAGCCACAGATACGCAGTATTTT
CASSELTGRATDTQYF
>TRBJ2-3|-|TRBV6-5|-
TGTGCCAGCAGTTCTTCCATCACAGATACGCAGTATTTT
CASSSSITDTQYF
>TRBJ1-4|-|TRBV6-1|-
TGTGCCAGCAGTGGGGACAACTTGAATGAAAAACTGTTTTTT
CASSGDNLNEKLFF
>TRBJ2-2|TRBD2|TRBV5-1|-
TGCGCCAGCAGCTCCCGTGGACTAGCGAACACCGGGGAGCTGTTTTTT
CASSSRGLANTGELFF
>TRBJ1-1|-|TRBV5-6|-
TGTGCCAGCAGCCGGAACACTGAAGCTTTCTTT
CASSRNTEAFF
>TRBJ1-2|-|TRBV11-2|-
TGTGCCAGCAGTTCCCTGGACGGGGCTAGGGGCTACACCTTC
CASSSLDGARGYTF
>TRBJ1-1|-|TRBV11-2|-
TGTGCCAGCAGCTCACAGGTTATGAACACTGAAGCTTTCTTT
CASSSQVMNTEAFF
>TRBJ2-5|-|TRBV7-2|-
TGTGCCAGCAGCTTAGGGGTTCTGGAGACCCAGTACTTC
CASSLGVLETQYF
>TRBJ2-3|TRBD2|TRBV2|-
TGTGCCAGCAGAGATCGTAGCGGGACGGGCACAGATACGCAGTATTTT
CASRDRSGTGTDTQYF
>TRBJ2-5|-|TRBV7-9|-
TGTGCCAGCAGCTCGGGTGAGACCCAGTACTTC
CASSSGETQYF